Included here is one TCR beta chain sequence, with context. The antigen is undetermined. One end of the junction varies from germline; a read error may be responsible. Both 60 Vbeta primers and 13 Jbeta primers went into the PCR. Sequenced by immunoSEQ multiplex PCR; TCRdb stores in-frame clones only, minus some. This sample yields more than 90,000 clones, of which about four fifths are seen a single time; 3.5% to 4% belongs to the top ten. The source of the sample is a study of cytomegalovirus exposure and HLA in healthy donors. Whole-study findings and limits: Some TCR beta chains (about 170 of them) were listed as cytomegalovirus-associated. For most TCR beta V segments, an earlier analysis put the productive rate at about 90% or about 30% of the time. More clonal expansion characterized HLA-associated TCR beta chains than equally common others in a later analysis.

There are 15 residues in the CDR3. Looked up from germline, CDR1 is SSHAT and CDR2 is FNYEAQ (reference sequence). Healthy people donating bone marrow made up the donors. The V call is TRBV7-7, the J call TRBJ2-7, with a tentative D call TRBD2 (5 bases). This receptor was identified in a man aged 50 to 60 in good health and CMV-seronegative. The sample comprised PBMCs. This CDR3 is CASSLARTPAYEQYF. In DNA form, the CDR3 reads TGTGCTAGCAGCTTAGCTAGGACTCCGGCCTACGAGCAGTACTTC.